These 6 T cell receptor beta chains were all obtained from the same sample, sequenced in a study of cytomegalovirus exposure and HLA in healthy donors. The PCR made use of 60 Vbeta and 13 Jbeta primers. Profiling relied on immunoSEQ multiplex PCR, and the TCRdb table lists in-frame clones only, not all of them. The sample has some 110,000 clones; roughly 73% are singletons. The sequenced sample consisted of PBMCs. These receptors were taken from a man in his fifties or sixties in good health and CMV-seropositive.

This clone has a single count. The gene calls are TRBV5-1 and TRBJ2-3, with TRBD1 identical over 9 bases. V trimming: 2 bases; J trimming: 4 bases; junction bases outside the gene matches: 8. The CDR3 spans 16 residues. CDR1 SGHRS and CDR2 YFSETQ come from the germline V gene. This chain's CDR3 is CASSFSRDRVSDTQYF. The CDR3, as DNA: TGCGCCAGCAGCTTTTCCCGGGACAGGGTCTCAGATACGCAGTATTTT.

The CDR3 sequence: CASSRPGLSGANVLTF. In DNA, the CDR3 is TGTGCCAGCAGCCGTCCGGGACTTTCTGGGGCCAACGTCCTGACTTTC. V is TRBV11-2 and J is TRBJ2-6; a possible D gene is TRBD2 (6 bases). V lost 5 bases, J lost 1 base, and 12 bases lay in between. Germline assignment: CDR1 SGHAT and CDR2 FQNNGV. The CDR3 is made up of 16 amino acids.

This sequence joins TRBV29-1 and TRBJ2-3; tentative D call: TRBD2 (7 bases). V was pared by 6 bases and J by 2 bases, with 12 bases between. This CDR3 has 13 residues. Germline V lookup: CDR1 SQVTM, CDR2 ANQGSEA. The CDR3 coding sequence is TGCAGCGTCCGGGGGGCACCCACAGATACGCAGTATTTT. It is translated as CSVRGAPTDTQYF.

The chain couples TRBV4-1 to TRBJ2-5; 9 nucleotides agree with TRBD1. This CDR3 comprises 18 residues. Germline CDR1 is MGHRA and CDR2 is YSYEKL. V dropped 1 base and J dropped 5; count of bases not matched to a gene: 14. CDR3 coding DNA: TGCGCCAGCAGCCAAGCCCCTGCGGACAGGGGTCTGGTGGAGACCCAGTACTTC. Protein: CASSQAPADRGLVETQYF.

The genes are TRBV2 and TRBJ2-3, with 9 bases matching TRBD1. V lost 11 bases, J lost 1 base, and 4 bases stayed unmatched. Germline V gives CDR1 SNHLY, CDR2 FYNNEI. CDR3 length: 13 residues. CDR3 nucleotide sequence: TGTGCCGGCGGACAGGGGCGCACAGATACGCAGTATTTT. This translates into CAGGQGRTDTQYF. Based on the CDR3 plus reference TRBV2 and TRBJ2-3, the full variable domain is EPEVTQTPSHQVTQMGQEVILRCVPISNHLYFYWYRQILGQKVEFLVSFYNNEISEKSEIFDDQFSVERPDGSNFTLKIRSTKLEDSAMYFCAGGQGRTDTQYFGPGTRLTVL.

The chain couples TRBV5-1 to TRBJ1-6, with 10 positions matching TRBD1. The CDR3 covers 14 residues. Germline CDR1 reads SGHRS; CDR2 reads YFSETQ. V was pared by 4 bases and J by 7 bases, with 2 bases of the junction left unmatched. The CDR3 DNA reads as TGCGCCAGCAGCCAGACAGGGGGCAATTCACCCCTCCACTTT. Translating it yields CASSQTGGNSPLHF.